Shown below are 5 T cell receptor beta chains from a single sample sequenced in a study of cytomegalovirus exposure and HLA in healthy donors. 60 Vbeta and 13 Jbeta primers were used in PCR. The method was immunoSEQ multiplex PCR; TCRdb's version includes in-frame clones alone and lacks a portion of them. In total, the table holds about 96,000 clones. What was sequenced was PBMCs. These receptors all stem from a woman aged 30 to 39 in good health and CMV-seronegative.

The CDR3 protein is CASSYVTGTGGYGYTF. The CDR3 DNA follows: TGCGCCAGCAGCTATGTGACCGGGACAGGGGGCTATGGCTACACCTTC. This sequence joins TRBV5-1 and TRBJ1-2, with 11 nucleotides matching TRBD1. The junction had 8 bases not matched to a gene; V was cut back by 3 bases and J by 4 bases. CDR1 is SGHRS and CDR2 is YFSETQ in the germline V gene. The CDR3 has 16 amino acids.

The V gene is TRBV6-5, the J gene TRBJ1-3; D is perhaps TRBD1 (6 bases). Germline V gene sequence: CDR1 MNHEY, CDR2 SVGAGI. The CDR3 contains 16 residues. V dropped 0 bases and J dropped 0 bases, with 9 bases sitting between them. In DNA, the CDR3 is TGTGCCAGCAGTTACTCGCCGACAGGCTCTGGAAACACCATATATTTT. This translates into CASSYSPTGSGNTIYF.

The chain uses TRBV6-5 and TRBJ1-6; D ambiguous. The V gene lost 6 bases and the J gene lost 8 bases, with 11 bases spanning the gap. The CDR3 has 13 amino acids. The germline V gene has CDR1 MNHEY and CDR2 SVGAGI. CDR3 sequence: CASSPEEDSPLHF. The CDR3 bases are TGTGCCAGCAGCCCCGAGGAAGATTCACCCCTCCACTTT.

Written as DNA, the CDR3 is TGTGCCATCAGTGAAGAGGGTGCCTACGAGCAGTACTTC. Translation: CAISEEGAYEQYF. V and J are TRBV10-3 and TRBJ2-7, with TRBD2 as a possible D gene (5 bases). The length of the CDR3 is 13 residues. V was trimmed by 3 bases and J by 2 bases, leaving 8 bases between them. Germline CDR1 reads ENHRY; CDR2 reads SYGVKD.

V gene TRBV9 combines with J gene TRBJ2-1; 12 nucleotides align to TRBD2. Germline assignment: CDR1 SGDLS and CDR2 YYNGEE. Unmatched junction bases numbered 7, after V lost 0 bases and J lost 3 bases. This CDR3 contains 18 residues. As DNA, the CDR3 is TGTGCCAGCAGCGTAGCTGCTAGCGGGGGGGCGGGCTACAATGAGCAGTTCTTC. Its translation is CASSVAASGGAGYNEQFF.